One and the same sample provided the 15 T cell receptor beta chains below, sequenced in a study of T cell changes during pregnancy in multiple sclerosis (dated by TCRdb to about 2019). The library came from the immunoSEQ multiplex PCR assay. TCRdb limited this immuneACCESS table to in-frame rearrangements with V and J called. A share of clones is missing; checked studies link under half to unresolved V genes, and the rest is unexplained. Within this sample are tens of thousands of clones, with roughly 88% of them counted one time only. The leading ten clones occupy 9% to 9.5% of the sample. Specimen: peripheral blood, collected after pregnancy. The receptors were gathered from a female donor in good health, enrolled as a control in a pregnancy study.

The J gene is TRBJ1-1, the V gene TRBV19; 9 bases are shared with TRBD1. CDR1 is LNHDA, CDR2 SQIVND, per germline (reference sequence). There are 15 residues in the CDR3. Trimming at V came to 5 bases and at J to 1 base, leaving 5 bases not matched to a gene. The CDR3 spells CASSVPGQGNTEAFF. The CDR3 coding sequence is TGTGCCAGTAGTGTCCCGGGACAGGGGAACACTGAAGCTTTCTTT. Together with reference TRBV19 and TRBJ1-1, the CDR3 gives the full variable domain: DGGITQSPKYLFRKEGQNVTLSCEQNLNHDAMYWYRQDPGQGLRLIYYSQIVNDFQKGDIAEGYSVSREKKESFPLTVTSAQKNPTAFYLCASSVPGQGNTEAFFGQGTRLTVV.

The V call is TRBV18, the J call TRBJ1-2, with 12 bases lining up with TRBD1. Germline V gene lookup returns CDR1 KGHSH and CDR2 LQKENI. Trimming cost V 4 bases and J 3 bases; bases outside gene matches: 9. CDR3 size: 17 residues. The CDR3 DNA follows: TGTGCCAGCTCACAGGGACAGGGGGCAAGTGGAGACTATGGCTACACCTTC. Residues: CASSQGQGASGDYGYTF. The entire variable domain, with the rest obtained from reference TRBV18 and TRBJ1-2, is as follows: NAGVMQNPRHLVRRRGQEARLRCSPMKGHSHVYWYRQLPEEGLKFMVYLQKENIIDESGMPKERFSAEFPKEGPSILRIQQVVRGDSAAYFCASSQGQGASGDYGYTFGSGTRLTVV.

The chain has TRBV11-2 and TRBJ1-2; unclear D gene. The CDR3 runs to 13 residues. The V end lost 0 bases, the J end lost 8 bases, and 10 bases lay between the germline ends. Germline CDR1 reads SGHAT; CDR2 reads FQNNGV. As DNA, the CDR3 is TGTGCCAGCAGCTTAGACCCCTCTAGGGGCTACACCTTC. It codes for CASSLDPSRGYTF.

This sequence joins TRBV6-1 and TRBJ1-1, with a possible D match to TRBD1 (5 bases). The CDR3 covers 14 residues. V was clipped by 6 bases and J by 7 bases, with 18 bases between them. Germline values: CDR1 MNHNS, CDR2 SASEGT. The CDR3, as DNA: TGTGCCAGCAGCTTATCCGGGACTTATAATGAAGCTTTCTTT. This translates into CASSLSGTYNEAFF.

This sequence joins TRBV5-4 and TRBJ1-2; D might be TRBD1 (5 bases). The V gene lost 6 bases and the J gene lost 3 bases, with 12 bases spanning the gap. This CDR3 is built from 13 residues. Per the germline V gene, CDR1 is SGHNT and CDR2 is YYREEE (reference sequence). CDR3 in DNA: TGTGCCAGCACACGGTGGGGCGACTATGGCTACACCTTC. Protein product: CASTRWGDYGYTF.

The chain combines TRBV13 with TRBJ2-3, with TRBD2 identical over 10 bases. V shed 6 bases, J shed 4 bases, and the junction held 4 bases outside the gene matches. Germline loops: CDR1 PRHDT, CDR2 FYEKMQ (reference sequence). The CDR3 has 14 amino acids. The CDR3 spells CASSIAGGADTQYF. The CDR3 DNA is TGTGCCAGCAGTATAGCGGGGGGCGCAGATACGCAGTATTTT.

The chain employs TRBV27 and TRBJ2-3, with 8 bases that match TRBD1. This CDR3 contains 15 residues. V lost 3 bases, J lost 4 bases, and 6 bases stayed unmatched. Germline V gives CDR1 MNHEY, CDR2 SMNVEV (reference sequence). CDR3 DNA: TGTGCCAGCAGTTTTGCCAGGGGGCGGGCAGATACGCAGTATTTT. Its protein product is CASSFARGRADTQYF.

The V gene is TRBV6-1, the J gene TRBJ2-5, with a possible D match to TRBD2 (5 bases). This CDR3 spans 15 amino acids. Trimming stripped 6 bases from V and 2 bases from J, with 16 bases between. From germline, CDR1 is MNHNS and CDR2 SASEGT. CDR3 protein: CASSSAGLRQETQYF. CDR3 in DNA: TGTGCCAGCAGCAGCGCGGGCCTACGGCAAGAGACCCAGTACTTC.

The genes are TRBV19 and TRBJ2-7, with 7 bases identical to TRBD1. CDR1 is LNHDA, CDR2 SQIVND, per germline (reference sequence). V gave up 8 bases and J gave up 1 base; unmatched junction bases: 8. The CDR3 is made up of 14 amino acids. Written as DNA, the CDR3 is TGTGCCAGTCAAAAAATGACAGGGTCCTACGAGCAGTACTTC. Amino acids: CASQKMTGSYEQYF.

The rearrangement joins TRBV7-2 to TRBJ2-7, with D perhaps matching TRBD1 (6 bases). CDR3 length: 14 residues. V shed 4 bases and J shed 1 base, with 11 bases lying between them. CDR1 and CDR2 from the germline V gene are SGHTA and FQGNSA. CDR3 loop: CASSSNRVSYEQYF. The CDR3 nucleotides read TGTGCCAGCAGCTCGAACAGGGTTTCCTACGAGCAGTACTTC.

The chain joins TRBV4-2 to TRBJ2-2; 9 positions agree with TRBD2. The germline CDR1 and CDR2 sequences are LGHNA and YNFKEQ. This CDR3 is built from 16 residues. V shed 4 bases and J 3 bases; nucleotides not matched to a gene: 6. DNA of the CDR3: TGTGCCAGCAGCCCCCGGGCGGGAGGGGACACCGGGGAGCTGTTTTTT. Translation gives CASSPRAGGDTGELFF.

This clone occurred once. CDR3 bases: TGCGCCAGCAGTCAATATCGGTCCGGGACAGGGTCATACGAGCAGTACTTC. This gives the protein CASSQYRSGTGSYEQYF. The chain employs TRBV23-1 and TRBJ2-7; 9 positions agree with TRBD1. TRBV23-1 is assigned to the ORF class and has an uncertain function. Trimming at V came to 1 base and at J to 4 bases, leaving 11 bases not matched to a gene. The CDR3 length is 17 residues.

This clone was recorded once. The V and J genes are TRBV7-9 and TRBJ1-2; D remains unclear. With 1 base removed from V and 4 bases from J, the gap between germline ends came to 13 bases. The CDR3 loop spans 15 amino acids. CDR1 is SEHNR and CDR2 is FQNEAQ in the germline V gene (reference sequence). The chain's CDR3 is CASSLGAIPTYGYTF. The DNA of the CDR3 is TGTGCCAGCAGCTTAGGGGCCATACCCACCTATGGCTACACCTTC.

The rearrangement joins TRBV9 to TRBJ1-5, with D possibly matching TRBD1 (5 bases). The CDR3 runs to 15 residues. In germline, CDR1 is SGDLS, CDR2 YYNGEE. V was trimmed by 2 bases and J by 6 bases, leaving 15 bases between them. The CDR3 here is CASSVDGQGIQPQHF. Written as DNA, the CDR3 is TGTGCCAGCAGCGTGGACGGGCAGGGAATTCAGCCCCAGCATTTT. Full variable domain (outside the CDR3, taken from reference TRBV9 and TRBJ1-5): DSGVTQTPKHLITATGQRVTLRCSPRSGDLSVYWYQQSLDQGLQFLIQYYNGEERAKGNILERFSAQQFPDLHSELNLSSLELGDSALYFCASSVDGQGIQPQHFGDGTRLSIL.

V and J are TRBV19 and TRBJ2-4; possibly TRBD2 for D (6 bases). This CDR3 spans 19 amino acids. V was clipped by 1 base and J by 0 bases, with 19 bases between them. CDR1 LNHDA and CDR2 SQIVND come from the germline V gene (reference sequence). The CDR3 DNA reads TGTGCCAGTAGTATAGTCACAGGCTCGACTAGTCTAGCCAAAAACATTCAGTACTTC. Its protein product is CASSIVTGSTSLAKNIQYF.